This TCR beta chain was found in a study of control samples from healthy donors and cancer patients. Generated by immunoSEQ multiplex PCR, the TCRdb table keeps only in-frame clones and is missing some. This sample has roughly 170,000 clones, with 85% to 90% found just once. The CDR3 spans 14 residues. Germline CDR1 and CDR2: SNHLY and FYNNEI. Trimming stripped 2 bases from V and 0 bases from J, with 7 bases between. This clone was picked up a small number of times. V is TRBV2 and J is TRBJ1-1, with D possibly being TRBD1 (5 bases). The clonotype comes from a woman in her 30s in good health. The specimen was blood. CDR3 residues: CASSEMGVNTEAFF. In DNA form, the CDR3 reads TGTGCCAGCAGTGAAATGGGGGTGAACACTGAAGCTTTCTTT.